In its sample, the clone carrying this T cell receptor beta chain was seen a few times. Antigen: not known. This record comes from a study of T-cell memory formation after mild COVID-19. Overall study context: Largely donor-specific TCR clusters were found. The study, taken as a whole, reports: From day 15 to 85, contracting clones were balanced between CD4 and CD8, whereas later expanders leaned toward CD4+. Researchers found some responding clones in pre-infection memory, a sign that cross-reactive memory joined.

5'RACE primed at constant segments yielded TCR alpha and TCR beta cDNA libraries bearing sample barcodes and UMIs. TCRdb redid the calling of the 5' RACE reads with MiXCR, one entry per CDR3 protein. The top ten hold roughly a fifth of the sample, which has a few hundred thousand distinct CDR3 sequences, roughly 19% seen once. The sequenced sample was PBMCs or a T cell subset sorted from them (not recorded which). This TCR came from a man aged 18 to 30 who had mild COVID-19 (a few samples of this study predate the infection). Cell type and time point are not known.

CDR3 protein: CASSNRPRDEQFF. The CDR3 region has the DNA TGTGCCAGCAGCAACCGTCCCCGGGATGAGCAGTTCTTC. The chain carries TRBV11-2 and TRBJ2-1, with no clear D. The germline gives CDR1 SGHAT, CDR2 FQNNGV. V lost 5 bases and J lost 8, with 13 bases in between. The CDR3 is 13 residues long.